This T cell receptor (beta chain) appears in the sequencing data of a study of T cell changes during pregnancy in multiple sclerosis. TCRdb's copy holds only in-frame clones and misses some; the assay was immunoSEQ multiplex PCR. Seen here are 42,000 or so clones, nearly 90% observed once, and the top ten hold approximately 1%. The V gene's germline CDR1 is SNHLY and CDR2 FYNNEI. Trimming removed 2 bases from V and 2 bases from J; junction bases left unmatched: 10. This CDR3 region has 17 residues. Sequenced here: CD4+ T cells from peripheral blood mononuclear cells, sampled after pregnancy. The clonotype comes from a female donor with multiple sclerosis, enrolled in a pregnancy study. The V gene is TRBV2, the J gene TRBJ2-7, with 9 bases matching TRBD2. The CDR3 DNA follows: TGTGCCAGCAGTGAAATCACTAGCGGGCACTCAACCTACGAGCAGTACTTC. Amino acid sequence: CASSEITSGHSTYEQYF. Looking up the rest from reference TRBV2 and TRBJ2-7 gives the full variable domain: EPEVTQTPSHQVTQMGQEVILRCVPISNHLYFYWYRQILGQKVEFLVSFYNNEISEKSEIFDDQFSVERPDGSNFTLKIRSTKLEDSAMYFCASSEITSGHSTYEQYFGPGTRLTVT.